This T cell receptor (beta chain) was documented in a study of identical twins. The CDR3 has 12 residues. The germline gives CDR1 MDHEN, CDR2 SYDVKM. The V gene lost 0 bases and the J gene lost 6 bases, with 4 bases spanning the gap. This clonotype was detected a few times. TCRdb reanalysed the 5' RACE reads using MiXCR and keeps one entry per CDR3 protein. Found here are some 730,000 distinct CDR3 sequences, about 18% of them singletons; the top ten hold roughly 13%. These data were also filed under a second study, of T cells expressing NK-cell markers.

This chain connects TRBV28 to TRBJ2-3; D is unclear. The TCR originated in a woman aged 18-30 years in good health. The specimen sequenced was PBMCs. CDR3 nucleotide sequence: TGTGCCAGCAGTTTATGGGAGGATACGCAGTATTTT. Translation gives CASSLWEDTQYF. Using reference TRBV28 and TRBJ2-3 for the parts outside the CDR3, the full variable domain is DVKVTQSSRYLVKRTGEKVFLECVQDMDHENMFWYRQDPGLGLRLIYFSYDVKMKEKGDIPEGYSVSREKKERFSLILESASTNQTSMYLCASSLWEDTQYFGPGTRLTVL.